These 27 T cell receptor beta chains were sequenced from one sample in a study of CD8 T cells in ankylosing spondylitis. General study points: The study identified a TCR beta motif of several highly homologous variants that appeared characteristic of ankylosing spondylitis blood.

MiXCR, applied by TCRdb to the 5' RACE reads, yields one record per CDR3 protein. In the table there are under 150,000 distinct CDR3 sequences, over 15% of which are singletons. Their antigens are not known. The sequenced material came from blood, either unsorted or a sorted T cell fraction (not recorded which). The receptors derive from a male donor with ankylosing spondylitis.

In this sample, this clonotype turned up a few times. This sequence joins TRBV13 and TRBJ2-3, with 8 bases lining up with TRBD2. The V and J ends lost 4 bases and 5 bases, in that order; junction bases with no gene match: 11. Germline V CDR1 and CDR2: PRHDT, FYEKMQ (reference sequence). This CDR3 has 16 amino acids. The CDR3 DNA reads TGTGCCAGCAGCTCACGACTAGCGCGAGGGGGAGATACGCAGTATTTT. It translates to CASSSRLARGGDTQYF.

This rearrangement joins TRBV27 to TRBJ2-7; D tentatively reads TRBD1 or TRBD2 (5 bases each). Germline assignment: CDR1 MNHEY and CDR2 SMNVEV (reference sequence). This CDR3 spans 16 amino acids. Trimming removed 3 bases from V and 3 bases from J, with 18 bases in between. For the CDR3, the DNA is TGTGCCAGCAGTTTCCGGGGCCCCGGCACTGTCTACGAGCAGTACTTC. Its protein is CASSFRGPGTVYEQYF.

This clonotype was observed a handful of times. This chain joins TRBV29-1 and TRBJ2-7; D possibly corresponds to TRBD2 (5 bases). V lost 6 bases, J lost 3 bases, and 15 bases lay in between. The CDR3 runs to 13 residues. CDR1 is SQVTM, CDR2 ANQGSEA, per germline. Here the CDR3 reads CSVETRESYEQYF. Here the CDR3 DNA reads TGCAGCGTGGAAACCCGGGAAAGCTACGAGCAGTACTTC.

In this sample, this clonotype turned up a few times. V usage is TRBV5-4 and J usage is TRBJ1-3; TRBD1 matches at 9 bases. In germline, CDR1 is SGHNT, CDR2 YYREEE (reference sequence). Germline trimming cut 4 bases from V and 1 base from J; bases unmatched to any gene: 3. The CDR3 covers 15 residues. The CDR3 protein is CASSADRGSGNTIYF. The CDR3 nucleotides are TGTGCCAGCAGCGCGGACAGGGGATCTGGAAACACCATATATTTT.

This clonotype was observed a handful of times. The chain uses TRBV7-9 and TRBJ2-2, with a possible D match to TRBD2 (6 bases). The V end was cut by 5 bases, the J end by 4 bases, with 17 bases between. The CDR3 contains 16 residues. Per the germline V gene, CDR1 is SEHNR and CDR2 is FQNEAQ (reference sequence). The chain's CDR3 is CASSPPSGEVTGELFF. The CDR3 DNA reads TGTGCCAGCAGCCCCCCATCGGGAGAGGTCACCGGGGAGCTGTTTTTT.

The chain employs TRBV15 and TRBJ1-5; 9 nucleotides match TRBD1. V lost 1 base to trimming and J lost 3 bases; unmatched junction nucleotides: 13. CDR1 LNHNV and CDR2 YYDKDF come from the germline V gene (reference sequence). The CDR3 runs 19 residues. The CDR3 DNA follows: TGTGCCACCAGCAGAGCCCGGGACAGGGTGTTGAGGAACAATCAGCCCCAGCATTTT. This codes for CATSRARDRVLRNNQPQHF. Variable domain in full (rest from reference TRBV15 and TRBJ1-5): DAMVIQNPRYQVTQFGKPVTLSCSQTLNHNVMYWYQQKSSQAPKLLFHYYDKDFNNEADTPDNFQSRRPNTSFCFLDIRSPGLGDTAMYLCATSRARDRVLRNNQPQHFGDGTRLSIL.

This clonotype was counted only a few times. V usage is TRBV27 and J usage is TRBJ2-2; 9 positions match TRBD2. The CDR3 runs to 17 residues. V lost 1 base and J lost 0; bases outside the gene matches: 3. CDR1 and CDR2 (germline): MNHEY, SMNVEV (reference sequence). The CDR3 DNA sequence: TGTGCCAGCAGTTTATGGACTAGCGAAACGAACACCGGGGAGCTGTTTTTT. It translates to CASSLWTSETNTGELFF.

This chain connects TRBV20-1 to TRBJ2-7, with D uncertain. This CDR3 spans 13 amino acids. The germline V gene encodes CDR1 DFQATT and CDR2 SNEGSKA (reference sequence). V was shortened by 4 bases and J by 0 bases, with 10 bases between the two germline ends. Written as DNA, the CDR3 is TGCAGTGCTACCCCGCGACACTCCTACGAGCAGTACTTC. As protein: CSATPRHSYEQYF.

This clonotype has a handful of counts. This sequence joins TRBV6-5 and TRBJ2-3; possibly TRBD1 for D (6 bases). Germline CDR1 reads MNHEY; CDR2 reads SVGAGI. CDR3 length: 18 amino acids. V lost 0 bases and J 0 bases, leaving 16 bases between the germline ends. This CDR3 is CASSYSLGAVFSTDTQYF. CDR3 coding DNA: TGTGCCAGCAGTTACTCACTGGGGGCTGTATTTAGCACAGATACGCAGTATTTT.

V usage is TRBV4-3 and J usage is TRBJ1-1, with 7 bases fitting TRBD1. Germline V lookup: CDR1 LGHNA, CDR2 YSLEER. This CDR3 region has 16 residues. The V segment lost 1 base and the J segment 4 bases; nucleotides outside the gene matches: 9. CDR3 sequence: CASSQARPGGGTEAFF. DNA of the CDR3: TGCGCCAGCAGCCAAGCCCGGCCAGGGGGAGGCACTGAAGCTTTCTTT.

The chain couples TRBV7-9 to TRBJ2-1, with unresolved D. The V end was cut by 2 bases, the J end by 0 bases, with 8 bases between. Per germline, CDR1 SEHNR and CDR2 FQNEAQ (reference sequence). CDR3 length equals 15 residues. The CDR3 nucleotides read TGTGCCAGCAGCTTATTTTACAGCTCCTACAATGAGCAGTTCTTC. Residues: CASSLFYSSYNEQFF.

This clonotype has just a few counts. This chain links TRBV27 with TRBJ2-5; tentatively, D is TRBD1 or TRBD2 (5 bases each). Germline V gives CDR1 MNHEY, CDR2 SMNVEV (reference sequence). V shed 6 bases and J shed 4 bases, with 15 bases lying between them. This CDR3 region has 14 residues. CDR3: CASRAHRGLETQYF. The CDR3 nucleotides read TGTGCCAGCAGAGCTCATCGGGGCTTAGAGACCCAGTACTTC.

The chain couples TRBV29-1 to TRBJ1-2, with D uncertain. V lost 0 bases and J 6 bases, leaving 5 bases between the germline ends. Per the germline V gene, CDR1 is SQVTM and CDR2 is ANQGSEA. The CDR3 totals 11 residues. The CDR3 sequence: CSVEEDHGYTF. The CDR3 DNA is TGCAGCGTTGAAGAGGACCATGGCTACACCTTC.

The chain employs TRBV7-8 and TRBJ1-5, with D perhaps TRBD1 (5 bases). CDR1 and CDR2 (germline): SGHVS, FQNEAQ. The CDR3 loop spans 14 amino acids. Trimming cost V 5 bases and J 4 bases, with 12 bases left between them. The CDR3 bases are TGTGCCAGCAGCGCAGACAGTTATAATCAGCCCCAGCATTTT. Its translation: CASSADSYNQPQHF.

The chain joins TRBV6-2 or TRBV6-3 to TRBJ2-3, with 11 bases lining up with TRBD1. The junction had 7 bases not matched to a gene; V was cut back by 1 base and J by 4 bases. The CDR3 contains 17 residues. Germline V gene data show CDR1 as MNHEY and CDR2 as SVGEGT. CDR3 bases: TGTGCCAGCAGTTACTTCCGGGACAGGGGGACGGCAGATACGCAGTATTTT. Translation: CASSYFRDRGTADTQYF.

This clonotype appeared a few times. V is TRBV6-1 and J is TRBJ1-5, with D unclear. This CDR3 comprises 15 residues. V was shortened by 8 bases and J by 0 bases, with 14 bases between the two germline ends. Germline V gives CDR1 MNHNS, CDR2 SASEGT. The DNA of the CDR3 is TGTGCCAGCCGTCCGGCAGTTGATAGCAATCAGCCCCAGCATTTT. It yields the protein CASRPAVDSNQPQHF.

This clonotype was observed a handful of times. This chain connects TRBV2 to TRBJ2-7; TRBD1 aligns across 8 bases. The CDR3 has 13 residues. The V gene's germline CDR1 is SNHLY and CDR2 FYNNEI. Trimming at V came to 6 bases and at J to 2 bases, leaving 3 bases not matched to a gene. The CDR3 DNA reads TGTGCCAGCAGCAACAGGGGGGCCTACGAGCAGTACTTC. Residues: CASSNRGAYEQYF.

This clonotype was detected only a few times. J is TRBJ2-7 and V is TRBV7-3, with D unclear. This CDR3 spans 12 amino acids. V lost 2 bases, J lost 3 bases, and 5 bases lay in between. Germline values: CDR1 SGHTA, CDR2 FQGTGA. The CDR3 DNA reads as TGTGCCAGCAGCTTATTTCTCTACGAGCAGTACTTC. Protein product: CASSLFLYEQYF.

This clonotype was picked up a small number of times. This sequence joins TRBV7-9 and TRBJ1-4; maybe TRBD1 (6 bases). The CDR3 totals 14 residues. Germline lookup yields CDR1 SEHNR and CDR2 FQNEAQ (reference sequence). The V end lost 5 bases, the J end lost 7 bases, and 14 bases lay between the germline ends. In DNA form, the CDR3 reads TGTGCCAGCAGCCTAGGGGGGGGTTTTGAAAAACTGTTTTTT. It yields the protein CASSLGGGFEKLFF.

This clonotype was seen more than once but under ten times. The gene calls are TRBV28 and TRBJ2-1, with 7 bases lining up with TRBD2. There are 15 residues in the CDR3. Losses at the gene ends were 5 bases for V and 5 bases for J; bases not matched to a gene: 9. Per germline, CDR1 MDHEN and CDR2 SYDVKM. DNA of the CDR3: TGTGCCAGCAGTACAGCGGGAAGAGAGAACAATGAGCAGTTCTTC. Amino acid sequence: CASSTAGRENNEQFF.

CDR3 in DNA: TGCAGTGCTAATAGGATACATAGCTCCTACAATGAGCAGTTCTTC. Protein sequence: CSANRIHSSYNEQFF. The J gene is TRBJ2-1, the V gene TRBV20-1; no firm D call. CDR1 is DFQATT and CDR2 is SNEGSKA in the germline V gene (reference sequence). V was pared by 4 bases and J by 0 bases, with 13 bases between. The CDR3 has 15 residues.

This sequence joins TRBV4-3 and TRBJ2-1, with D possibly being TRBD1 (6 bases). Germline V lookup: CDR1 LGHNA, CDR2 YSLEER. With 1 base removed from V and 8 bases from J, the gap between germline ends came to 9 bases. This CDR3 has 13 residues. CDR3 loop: CASSQGRGYEQFF. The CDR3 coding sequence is TGCGCCAGCAGCCAAGGCAGGGGCTATGAGCAGTTCTTC.

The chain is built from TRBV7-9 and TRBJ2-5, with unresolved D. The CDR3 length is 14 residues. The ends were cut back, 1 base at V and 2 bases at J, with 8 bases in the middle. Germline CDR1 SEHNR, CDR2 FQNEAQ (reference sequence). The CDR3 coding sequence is TGTGCCAGCAGCTTAGTGTCAGCTCAAGAGACCCAGTACTTC. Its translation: CASSLVSAQETQYF.

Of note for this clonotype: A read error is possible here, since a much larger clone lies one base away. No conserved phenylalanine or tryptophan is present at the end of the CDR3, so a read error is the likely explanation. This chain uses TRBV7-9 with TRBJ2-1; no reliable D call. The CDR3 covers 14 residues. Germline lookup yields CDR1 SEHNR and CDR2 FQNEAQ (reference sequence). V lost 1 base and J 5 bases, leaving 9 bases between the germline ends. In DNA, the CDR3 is TGTGCCAGCAGCTTAGAGGTGTGGGACAATGAGCAGTTCCTC. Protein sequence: CASSLEVWDNEQFL.

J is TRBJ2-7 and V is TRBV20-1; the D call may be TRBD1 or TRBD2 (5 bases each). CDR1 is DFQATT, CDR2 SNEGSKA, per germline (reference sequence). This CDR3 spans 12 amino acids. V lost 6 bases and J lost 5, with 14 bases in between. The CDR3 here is CSAREGSHEQYF. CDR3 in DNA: TGCAGTGCACGAGAGGGGAGCCACGAGCAGTACTTC.

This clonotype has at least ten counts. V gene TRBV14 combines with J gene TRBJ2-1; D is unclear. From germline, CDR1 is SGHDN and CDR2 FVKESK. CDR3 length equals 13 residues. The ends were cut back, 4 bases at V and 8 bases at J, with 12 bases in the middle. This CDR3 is CASSLPPRHEQFF. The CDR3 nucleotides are TGTGCCAGCAGCCTCCCTCCCAGGCATGAGCAGTTCTTC. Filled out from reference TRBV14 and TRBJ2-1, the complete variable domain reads EAGVTQFPSHSVIEKGQTVTLRCDPISGHDNLYWYRRVMGKEIKFLLHFVKESKQDESGMPNNRFLAERTGGTYSTLKVQPAELEDSGVYFCASSLPPRHEQFFGPGTRLTVL.

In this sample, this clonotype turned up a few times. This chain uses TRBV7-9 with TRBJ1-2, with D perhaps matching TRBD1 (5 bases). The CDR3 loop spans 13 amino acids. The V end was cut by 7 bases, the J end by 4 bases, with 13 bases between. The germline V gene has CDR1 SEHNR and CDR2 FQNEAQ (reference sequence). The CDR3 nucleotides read TGTGCCAGCAACTCAGGGAACTCCTATGGCTACACCTTC. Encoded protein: CASNSGNSYGYTF.